Below, 5 T cell receptor beta chains from the same sample are listed, as sequenced in a study of post-analysis software for immune sequencing data. Their antigen targets remain unknown. The TCR beta cDNA libraries carried unique molecular identifiers. From the PCR reads, TCRdb called clonotypes with MiXCR, one entry per CDR3 protein. The table lists hundreds of thousands of distinct CDR3 sequences, 25% to 30% of them singletons, with approximately 0.55% in the top ten. Study-wide results and caveats: When patients were compared with controls, 4 or 5 TRBV segments were more frequent, TRBV5-6, TRBV5-1 and TRBV20-1 among them.

Input material: blood. The receptors were gathered from a girl between 10 and 17 years old with multiple sclerosis.

The chain is built from TRBV6-1 and TRBJ2-3; no definite D call. This CDR3 is 11 amino acids long. In germline, CDR1 is MNHNS, CDR2 SASEGT. Trimming removed 2 bases at V and 9 bases at J, with 6 bases between. For the CDR3, the DNA is TGTGCCAGCAGTGAAATCCCCACGCAGTATTTT. It translates to CASSEIPTQYF.

V usage is TRBV15 and J usage is TRBJ1-1; D call uncertain. The CDR3 is made up of 11 amino acids. V lost 6 bases to trimming and J lost 6 bases, with 8 bases between them. CDR1 and CDR2 from the germline V gene are LNHNV and YYDKDF (reference sequence). CDR3 coding DNA: TGTGCCACCAGGGACCGCGCTGAAGCTTTCTTT. This codes for CATRDRAEAFF. Complete variable domain (other parts from reference TRBV15 and TRBJ1-1): DAMVIQNPRYQVTQFGKPVTLSCSQTLNHNVMYWYQQKSSQAPKLLFHYYDKDFNNEADTPDNFQSRRPNTSFCFLDIRSPGLGDTAMYLCATRDRAEAFFGQGTRLTVV.

This clonotype was picked up one time. The chain couples TRBV7-9 to TRBJ2-3; TRBD2 might be the D (6 bases). Trimming cost V 5 bases and J 4 bases, with 13 bases left between them. The CDR3 sequence is 14 residues long. The V gene's germline CDR1 is SEHNR and CDR2 FQNEAQ (reference sequence). CDR3 DNA sequence: TGTGCCAGCAGCCACCTACTAGCCCCAGATACGCAGTATTTT. It yields the protein CASSHLLAPDTQYF.

This clonotype was recorded a few times. The V and J genes are TRBV27 and TRBJ2-1; 7 bases align to TRBD2. This CDR3 region has 15 residues. From germline, CDR1 is MNHEY and CDR2 SMNVEV (reference sequence). The V segment lost 8 bases and the J segment 4 bases; nucleotides outside the gene matches: 11. CDR3 nucleotide sequence: TGTGCCAGCTCCTCGGGGGGAAGTTTGTACAATGAGCAGTTCTTC. It codes for CASSSGGSLYNEQFF.

As regards this clonotype: A junction boundary mismatches the germline segment, possibly from a read error. The chain is built from TRBV27 and TRBJ1-5, with 8 bases fitting TRBD1. Looked up from germline, CDR1 is MNHEY and CDR2 is SMNVEV (reference sequence). The CDR3 extends over 15 amino acids. The CDR3 nucleotides read TGTGCCAGCAGTGCGACCGGGACAGGAAATCGGCCCCAGCATTTT. Its protein is CASSATGTGNRPQHF.